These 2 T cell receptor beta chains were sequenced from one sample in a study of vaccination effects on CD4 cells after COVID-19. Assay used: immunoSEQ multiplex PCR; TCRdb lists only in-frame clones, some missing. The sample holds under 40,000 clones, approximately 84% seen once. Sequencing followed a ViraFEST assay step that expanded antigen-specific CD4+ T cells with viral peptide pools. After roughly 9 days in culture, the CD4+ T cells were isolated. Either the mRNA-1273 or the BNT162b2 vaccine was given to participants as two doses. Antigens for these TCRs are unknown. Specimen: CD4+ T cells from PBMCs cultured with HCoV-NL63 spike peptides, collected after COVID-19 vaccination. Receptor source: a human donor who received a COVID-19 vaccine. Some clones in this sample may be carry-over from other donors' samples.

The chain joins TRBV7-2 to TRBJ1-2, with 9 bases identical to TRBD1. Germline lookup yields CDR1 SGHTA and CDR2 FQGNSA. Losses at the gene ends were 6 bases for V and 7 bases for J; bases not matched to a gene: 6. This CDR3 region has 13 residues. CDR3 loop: CASSGDRVTGYTF. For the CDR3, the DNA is TGTGCCAGCAGTGGGGACAGGGTGACTGGCTACACCTTC.

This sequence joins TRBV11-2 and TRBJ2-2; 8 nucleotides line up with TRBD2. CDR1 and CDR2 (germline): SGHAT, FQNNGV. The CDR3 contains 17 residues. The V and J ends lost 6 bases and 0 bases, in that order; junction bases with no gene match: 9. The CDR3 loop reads CASRPAGGSTNTGELFF. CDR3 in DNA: TGTGCCAGCAGGCCGGCGGGGGGCTCTACGAACACCGGGGAGCTGTTTTTT.